Listed here are 18 T cell receptor beta chains from one sample, sequenced in a study of T-cell memory formation after mild COVID-19. TCRdb reprocessed the 5' RACE reads via MiXCR and lists one record per CDR3 protein. The repertoire consists of about 340,000 distinct CDR3 sequences, with approximately 12% occurring once and the leading ten covering 20% to 25%. The sample consisted of PBMCs or a T cell subset sorted from them (not recorded which). These receptors were obtained from a man aged 18 to 29 who had mild COVID-19 (a few samples of this study predate the infection). Cell type and time point are not known.

The chain combines TRBV20-1 with TRBJ2-3; 10 positions agree with TRBD2. Trimming removed 5 bases from V and 11 bases from J; junction bases left unmatched: 4. Germline assignment: CDR1 DFQATT and CDR2 SNEGSKA (reference sequence). The CDR3 is 11 residues long. This chain's CDR3 is CSARSGGKQYF. The CDR3 DNA follows: TGCAGTGCTCGTAGCGGGGGGAAGCAGTATTTT.

In its sample, this clonotype was seen many times. The DNA for the CDR3 is TGCAGCGTCAAGAGAGTTACAGATACGCAGTATTTT. It yields the protein CSVKRVTDTQYF. This sequence joins TRBV29-1 and TRBJ2-3; no reliable D call. Germline V gene data show CDR1 as SQVTM and CDR2 as ANQGSEA. Trimming pared 6 bases from V and 3 bases from J, leaving 10 bases between. The CDR3 contains 12 residues.

The chain employs TRBV7-2 and TRBJ2-5, with a weak D call TRBD1 (6 bases). From germline, CDR1 is SGHTA and CDR2 FQGNSA. This CDR3 comprises 14 residues. Trimming removed 4 bases at V and 2 bases at J, with 11 bases between. The CDR3 DNA follows: TGTGCCAGCAGCTATTACGGACAGCAAGAGACCCAGTACTTC. Its protein is CASSYYGQQETQYF.

This clonotype was recorded a few times. The chain uses TRBV6-2 or TRBV6-3 and TRBJ1-1; D possibly corresponds to TRBD1 (6 bases). The CDR3 is 12 residues long. Germline CDR1 MNHEY, CDR2 SVGEGT. The V gene lost 2 bases and the J gene lost 7 bases, with 8 bases spanning the gap. The CDR3 nucleotides read TGTGCCAGCAGTTACCCGACAGGTGAAGCTTTCTTT. Protein sequence: CASSYPTGEAFF.

This clonotype has just a few counts. The chain links TRBV7-2 to TRBJ1-4, with D possibly being TRBD1 (6 bases). Germline V lookup: CDR1 SGHTA, CDR2 FQGNSA. This CDR3 region has 16 residues. Trimming took off 1 base at V and 0 bases at J, with 9 bases between the two ends. CDR3 protein: CASSLVTGATNEKLFF. The CDR3 DNA sequence: TGTGCCAGCAGCTTAGTGACAGGCGCAACTAATGAAAAACTGTTTTTT.

This clonotype was counted only a few times. The chain couples TRBV3-1 to TRBJ2-1, with a tentative D call TRBD2 (5 bases). The CDR3 has 16 residues. Germline CDR1 LGHDT, CDR2 YNNKEL (reference sequence). Trimming shortened V by 0 bases and J by 2 bases, and 11 bases separated the two germline ends. The CDR3 is CASSQDSLAPYNEQFF. In nucleotides, the CDR3 is TGTGCCAGCAGCCAAGATTCCCTAGCTCCCTACAATGAGCAGTTCTTC.

This clonotype was counted at least ten times. This sequence joins TRBV5-1 and TRBJ2-2; TRBD1 might be the D (6 bases). CDR1 and CDR2 (germline): SGHRS, YFSETQ. V lost 4 bases to trimming and J lost 7 bases, with 17 bases between them. The CDR3 consists of 15 residues. The DNA of the CDR3 is TGCGCCAGCAGCCTGATGCCACAGGGTAACGGGGAGCTGTTTTTT. As protein: CASSLMPQGNGELFF.

This clonotype has just a few counts. The genes are TRBV5-1 and TRBJ1-1; D is uncertain. Trimming took 5 bases from V and 4 from J, leaving 12 bases between them. The length of the CDR3 is 13 residues. Germline lookup yields CDR1 SGHRS and CDR2 YFSETQ. The CDR3 DNA reads TGCGCCAGCAGTAATGGCGCCGGCACTGAAGCTTTCTTT. Amino acid sequence: CASSNGAGTEAFF.

This chain links TRBV24-1 with TRBJ1-4; 7 bases line up with TRBD1. V was clipped by 4 bases and J by 8 bases; unmatched bases: 12. The V gene's germline CDR1 is KGHDR and CDR2 SFDVKD. The CDR3 loop spans 16 amino acids. CDR3 amino acids: CATSDTKQGSPEKLFF. The CDR3 DNA reads as TGTGCCACCAGTGACACAAAACAGGGGAGCCCGGAAAAACTGTTTTTT.

Only a few counts were recorded for this clonotype. The chain has TRBV21-1 and TRBJ1-2. TRBV21-1 represents a pseudogene. This CDR3 region has 14 residues. The CDR3 protein is CASGSAGGRNGYTF. The CDR3 DNA is TGTGCCAGCGGGAGCGCCGGCGGGAGGAATGGCTACACCTTC.

V usage is TRBV7-2 and J usage is TRBJ2-1; D gene ambiguous. This CDR3 has 14 residues. Trimming pared 5 bases from V and 4 bases from J, leaving 12 bases between. Per the germline V gene, CDR1 is SGHTA and CDR2 is FQGNSA. The CDR3 here is CASSQTDLYNEQFF. The CDR3 DNA is TGTGCCAGCAGCCAAACAGACCTATACAATGAGCAGTTCTTC.

This clonotype was recorded many times. The V call is TRBV3-1, the J call TRBJ2-2, with D possibly called TRBD1 or TRBD2 (6 bases each). Germline CDR1 and CDR2: LGHDT and YNNKEL (reference sequence). Trimming removed 1 base at V and 5 bases at J, with 11 bases between. The CDR3 loop spans 15 amino acids. Written as DNA, the CDR3 is TGTGCCAGCAGCCAAGGGCAGGGGAGGACCGGGGAGCTGTTTTTT. This translates into CASSQGQGRTGELFF.

The gene calls are TRBV7-3 and TRBJ2-7; D is perhaps TRBD2 (6 bases). The germline V gene has CDR1 SGHTA and CDR2 FQGTGA. The ends were cut back, 9 bases at V and 5 bases at J, with 17 bases in the middle. This CDR3 contains 13 residues. CDR3 residues: CARGGGIEHEQYF. In nucleotides, the CDR3 is TGTGCCAGGGGTGGAGGGATCGAACACGAGCAGTACTTC.

This clonotype was found a few times. The chain couples TRBV27 to TRBJ2-5, with D tentatively TRBD1 or TRBD2 (6 bases each). CDR1 is MNHEY, CDR2 SMNVEV, per germline (reference sequence). The CDR3 is 15 amino acids. V was pared by 1 base and J by 2 bases, with 11 bases between. CDR3 amino acids: CASSLWGAGQETQYF. The CDR3 nucleotides are TGTGCCAGCAGTTTATGGGGGGCAGGACAAGAGACCCAGTACTTC.

The chain carries TRBV7-7 and TRBJ2-1; D not certain. Per germline, CDR1 SSHAT and CDR2 FNYEAQ (reference sequence). The CDR3 has 13 residues. V lost 2 bases and J 11 bases, leaving 13 bases between the germline ends. The CDR3 DNA follows: TGTGCCAGCAGCTTACAGAAGGAGTCCCAGCAGTTCTTC. Translated: CASSLQKESQQFF. The variable domain in full, completed from reference TRBV7-7 and TRBJ2-1, reads GAGVSQSPRYKVTKRGQDVTLRCDPISSHATLYWYQQALGQGPEFLTYFNYEAQPDKSGLPSDRFSAERPEGSISTLTIQRTEQRDSAMYRCASSLQKESQQFFGPGTRLTVL.

The table lists this clonotype with a few counts. The chain links TRBV15 to TRBJ2-7; the D is unclear. The length of the CDR3 is 12 residues. Per germline, CDR1 LNHNV and CDR2 YYDKDF (reference sequence). V was trimmed by 1 base and J by 3 bases, leaving 4 bases between them. CDR3 sequence (DNA): TGTGCCACCAGCAGAGGACACTACGAGCAGTACTTC. This codes for CATSRGHYEQYF. The full variable domain, in which reference TRBV15 and TRBJ2-7 provide the parts outside the CDR3, is DAMVIQNPRYQVTQFGKPVTLSCSQTLNHNVMYWYQQKSSQAPKLLFHYYDKDFNNEADTPDNFQSRRPNTSFCFLDIRSPGLGDTAMYLCATSRGHYEQYFGPGTRLTVT.

V gene TRBV7-6 combines with J gene TRBJ1-2; D is possibly TRBD1 (5 bases). Per the germline V gene, CDR1 is SGHVS and CDR2 is FNYEAQ. This CDR3 region has 14 residues. The V end was cut by 1 base, the J end by 4 bases, with 10 bases between. CDR3 in DNA: TGTGCCAGCAGCTTAGGGACAAGCATCTATGGCTACACCTTC. Amino acid sequence: CASSLGTSIYGYTF.

This chain joins TRBV9 and TRBJ2-6; TRBD1 or TRBD2 may be the D gene (5 bases each). This CDR3 comprises 19 residues. V lost 0 bases and J 0 bases, leaving 16 bases between the germline ends. Germline V gene lookup returns CDR1 SGDLS and CDR2 YYNGEE. CDR3 amino acids: CASSVGTPGRISGANVLTF. The CDR3 DNA is TGTGCCAGCAGCGTAGGGACTCCGGGACGGATCTCTGGGGCCAACGTCCTGACTTTC.